This record covers a single T cell receptor (beta chain). Its antigen remains unidentified. A minimum of 6.5 million PBMCs was isolated per sample. This sample was taken from a study of blood T cells in healthy people across ages. Whole-study findings and limits: In the absence of known donor CMV status, changes in expanded clonotypes were possibly confounded.

A J-beta primer mix and a sample-barcoded 5' primer were used in a second PCR of about 7 to 12 cycles. A template-switch adaptor with 12 random nucleotides tagged each cDNA molecule. TCRdb re-called the 5' RACE reads through MiXCR, storing one row per CDR3 protein. The table includes some 1 million distinct CDR3 sequences, 45% detected once. Sequenced material: blood. This TCR derives from a woman aged 60-75 years in good health.

The CDR3 reads CASSLAAGTSERSNEQFF. The CDR3 DNA follows: TGTGCCAGCAGCTTAGCAGCTGGGACTAGCGAGAGAAGCAATGAGCAGTTCTTC. The V and J genes are TRBV11-2 and TRBJ2-1; 10 bases match TRBD2. Trimming at V came to 1 base and at J to 6 bases, leaving 12 bases not matched to a gene. The CDR3 runs 18 residues. Germline CDR1 reads SGHAT; CDR2 reads FQNNGV.